This TCR beta chain was identified in a study of PD-L1 blockade in urothelial cancer. CDR3 size: 13 residues. Germline V CDR1 and CDR2: LGHNA, YSLEER. V lost 0 bases and J lost 8, with 7 bases in between. Method: immunoSEQ multiplex PCR; TCRdb's copy keeps in-frame clones and lacks some. The sample consists of some 30,000 clones, around three quarters of them appearing once. Noted time point: peripheral blood 6 weeks after treatment start. Source: PBMCs, taken around atezolizumab (anti-PD-L1) treatment. The genes are TRBV4-3 and TRBJ1-4; no clear D gene. The sequence derives from a man between 65 and 85 years old with urothelial cancer. CDR3 DNA: TGCGCCAGCAGCCAAGATACGGTGGAAAAACTGTTTTTT. Amino acids: CASSQDTVEKLFF.